The 9 T cell receptor beta chains given below trace back to one sample, sequenced in a study of T cells in Graves' hyperthyroidism and ophthalmopathy. Amplified regions were TCR beta CDR3 sequences from RNA transcripts. TCR CDR3 underwent first-round RT-PCR with the HTBI primer set. TCRdb ran MiXCR on the multiplex PCR reads and lists one entry per CDR3 protein. In the table there are some 580,000 distinct CDR3 sequences, about 16% of which are singletons. Sequencing input: blood. Receptors were obtained from a woman aged 35 to 49 with Graves' ophthalmopathy.

For this clonotype: This sequence may be a read error, since a much larger clone differs from it by one base. Here the CDR3 omits its conserved ending phenylalanine or tryptophan, so a read error is the likely source. The chain links TRBV28 to TRBJ1-1; D gene uncertain. The CDR3 has 15 residues. V lost 2 bases and J lost 5, with 15 bases in between. CDR1 is MDHEN and CDR2 is SYDVKM in the germline V gene. CDR3 amino acids: CASSLTLLKSTEAFL. For the CDR3, the DNA is TGTGCCAGCAGTTTAACCCTGTTGAAGTCGACTGAAGCTTTCCTT.

The CDR3 nucleotides read TGTGCCAGCAGCAGGGCCCAGGGTGAAGCTTTCTTT. It is translated as CASSRAQGEAFF. V and J are TRBV6-1 and TRBJ1-1; weak D call: TRBD1 (5 bases). CDR1 and CDR2 (germline): MNHNS, SASEGT. Trimming cost V 6 bases and J 7 bases, with 12 bases left between them. The CDR3 runs to 12 residues.

This clonotype was observed at least ten times. The chain combines TRBV20-1 with TRBJ2-3; 7 nucleotides agree with TRBD1. V lost 1 base and J lost 5; bases outside the gene matches: 18. CDR3 length equals 18 residues. Looked up from germline, CDR1 is DFQATT and CDR2 is SNEGSKA (reference sequence). CDR3 bases: TGCAGTGCTAGAGCCCATCGACAGGGTGAGCGACGGCTAGATACGCAGTATTTT. Its protein product is CSARAHRQGERRLDTQYF.

V usage is TRBV15 and J usage is TRBJ2-5, with 10 bases aligning to TRBD2. The CDR3 is made up of 17 amino acids. Germline V gene data show CDR1 as LNHNV and CDR2 as YYDKDF (reference sequence). V was pared by 0 bases and J by 5 bases, with 9 bases of the junction left unmatched. The CDR3 protein is CATSRDDSGRIGETQYF. The CDR3 nucleotides are TGTGCCACCAGCAGAGATGATAGCGGGAGGATAGGGGAGACCCAGTACTTC.

This clonotype has only a few counts. The chain has TRBV19 and TRBJ1-1, with 9 bases aligning to TRBD1. The germline V gene has CDR1 LNHDA and CDR2 SQIVND (reference sequence). This CDR3 comprises 16 residues. With V trimmed by 6 bases and J by 1 base, 9 bases remained unmatched. The CDR3 region is CASRNPGTGKNTEAFF. In DNA form, the CDR3 reads TGTGCCAGTAGAAATCCCGGGACAGGGAAGAACACTGAAGCTTTCTTT. The variable domain in full, with the rest retrieved from reference TRBV19 and TRBJ1-1, is DGGITQSPKYLFRKEGQNVTLSCEQNLNHDAMYWYRQDPGQGLRLIYYSQIVNDFQKGDIAEGYSVSREKKESFPLTVTSAQKNPTAFYLCASRNPGTGKNTEAFFGQGTRLTVV.

This chain links TRBV6-6 with TRBJ2-3; D might be TRBD2 (6 bases). CDR1 is MNHNY and CDR2 is SVGAGI in the germline V gene (reference sequence). This CDR3 has 14 amino acids. The V gene lost 2 bases and the J gene lost 4 bases, with 10 bases spanning the gap. The CDR3 here is CASSYGGRSDTQYF. DNA of the CDR3: TGTGCCAGCAGTTACGGGGGGAGGTCAGATACGCAGTATTTT.

This clonotype was recorded a few times. The CDR3 region is CASIPNDVGGLRAFF. In nucleotides, the CDR3 is TGTGCCAGCATCCCTAACGATGTTGGGGGGCTGCGTGCTTTCTTT. The V and J genes are TRBV28 and TRBJ1-1; a weak D match, TRBD1 (6 bases). Germline CDR1 and CDR2: MDHEN and SYDVKM. This CDR3 has 15 residues. V was trimmed by 7 bases and J by 11 bases, leaving 26 bases between them.

This clonotype was detected many times. The chain has TRBV2 and TRBJ2-5; D may be TRBD2 (6 bases). Per germline, CDR1 SNHLY and CDR2 FYNNEI. Trimming pared 6 bases from V and 3 bases from J, leaving 17 bases between. The CDR3 loop spans 15 amino acids. This CDR3 is CASRGGASLEETQYF. The CDR3 coding sequence is TGTGCCAGCAGAGGAGGGGCGAGTCTCGAAGAGACCCAGTACTTC.

A few counts support this clonotype. V gene TRBV24-1 combines with J gene TRBJ2-2; a weak D match, TRBD2 (6 bases). V dropped 4 bases and J dropped 2 bases, with 16 bases sitting between them. The V gene's germline CDR1 is KGHDR and CDR2 SFDVKD. The CDR3 runs to 17 residues. For the CDR3, the DNA is TGTGCCACCAGTGAAGGGTACAGCGGGCCAAACACCGGGGAGCTGTTTTTT. Amino acid sequence: CATSEGYSGPNTGELFF.